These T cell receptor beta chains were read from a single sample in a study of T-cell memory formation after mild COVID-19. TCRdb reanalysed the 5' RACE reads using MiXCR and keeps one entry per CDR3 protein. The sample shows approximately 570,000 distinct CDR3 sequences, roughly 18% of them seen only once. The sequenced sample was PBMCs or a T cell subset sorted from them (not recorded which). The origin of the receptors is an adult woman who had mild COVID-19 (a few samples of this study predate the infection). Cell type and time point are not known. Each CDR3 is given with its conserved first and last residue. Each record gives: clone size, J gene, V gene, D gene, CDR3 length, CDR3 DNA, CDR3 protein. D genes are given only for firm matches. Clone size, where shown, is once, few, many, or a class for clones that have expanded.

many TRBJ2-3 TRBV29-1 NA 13 TGCAGCGTTCGGCGGGACATGGCAGATACGCAGTATTTT CSVRRDMADTQYF
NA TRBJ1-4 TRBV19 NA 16 TGTGCCAGTAGTTTATCCCAGCTAGCAACTAATGAAAAACTGTTTTTT CASSLSQLATNEKLFF
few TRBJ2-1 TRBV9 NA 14 TGTGCCAGCAGCGCCGGTGGAGGTTTGAATGAGCAGTTCTTC CASSAGGGLNEQFF
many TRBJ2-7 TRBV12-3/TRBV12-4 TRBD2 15 TGTGCCAGCAGTTCCCTTAGCGGGGGCCTAGGAGAGCAGTACTTC CASSSLSGGLGEQYF
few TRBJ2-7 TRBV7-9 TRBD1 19 TGTGCCAGCAGCTTAGGCCCCTCCGGACAGGGCGAGAACCCTTACGAGCAGTACTTC CASSLGPSGQGENPYEQYF
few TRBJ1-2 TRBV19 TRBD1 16 TGTGCCAGTAGTATCCAACCCGGGACAGGGAGTCTAGGCTACACCTTC CASSIQPGTGSLGYTF
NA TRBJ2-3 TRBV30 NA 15 TGTGCCTGGAGTGTTGGGGCAGGACGCACAGATACGCAGTATTTT CAWSVGAGRTDTQYF
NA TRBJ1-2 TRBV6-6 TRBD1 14 TGTGCCAGCAGTTTGGGACAGGGGGCGGGTGGCTACACCTTC CASSLGQGAGGYTF
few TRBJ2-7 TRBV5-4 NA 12 TGTGCCAGCAGCTTCGAATACTCCGAGCAGTACTTC CASSFEYSEQYF
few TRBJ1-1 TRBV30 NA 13 TGTGCCTGGAGTTTGCAGGCGAGCACTGAAGCTTTCTTT CAWSLQASTEAFF
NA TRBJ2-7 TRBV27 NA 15 TGTGCCAGCAGTTTTCGCCTTCGGGGATGGTACGAGCAGTACTTC CASSFRLRGWYEQYF
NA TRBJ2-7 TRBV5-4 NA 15 TGTGCCAGCAGCTTGGGCGGGGCGGATAAGTACGAGCAGTACTTC CASSLGGADKYEQYF
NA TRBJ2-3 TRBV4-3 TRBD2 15 TGCGCCAGCAGCCCATCTAGCGGGACTACAGATACGCAGTATTTT CASSPSSGTTDTQYF
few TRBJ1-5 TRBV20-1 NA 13 TGCAGTGCTCGTGAGGGGACTAATCAGCCCCAGCATTTT CSAREGTNQPQHF
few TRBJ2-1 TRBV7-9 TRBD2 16 TGTGCCAGCAGCGGGAGCGGGAGCCCCTTCCACAATGAGCAGTTCTTC CASSGSGSPFHNEQFF
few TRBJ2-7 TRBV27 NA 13 TGTGCCAGCAGTCCTCGGACCTCGGGGGAGCAGTACTTC CASSPRTSGEQYF
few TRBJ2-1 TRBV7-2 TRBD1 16 TGTGCCAGCAGCTTAGAGTGGGACAGGGGGCTCCATGAGCAGTTCTTC CASSLEWDRGLHEQFF
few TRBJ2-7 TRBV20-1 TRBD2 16 TGCAGTGCTAGAGGGGGATGGGCTAGCGGGCCCTACGAGCAGTACTTC CSARGGWASGPYEQYF
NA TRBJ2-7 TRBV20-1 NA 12 TGCAGTGCTAGACGGCACCGCTACGAGCAGTACTTC CSARRHRYEQYF
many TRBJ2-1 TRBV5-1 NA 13 TGCGCCAGCAGCTTGGAGCACTTAAATGAGCAGTTCTTC CASSLEHLNEQFF